A single sample is the source of the 10 T cell receptor beta chains below, sequenced in a study of T cell clonality in common variable immunodeficiency. Clones were read by immunoSEQ multiplex PCR, and TCRdb kept only the in-frame ones, dropping some. The sample presents tens of thousands of clones, none singletons. Material for sequencing was peripheral blood mononuclear cells. These receptor sequences come from a person aged 18-69 years in good health.

On this clone: The read terminates 3 residues ahead of where the CDR3 ends, so the germline J gene completes it. This chain links TRBV5-1 with TRBJ2-1, with TRBD2 identical over 15 bases. In germline, CDR1 is SGHRS, CDR2 YFSETQ. The CDR3 spans 17 residues. V was pared by 6 bases and J by 5 bases, with 9 bases of the junction left unmatched. CDR3 residues: CASIKGLAGGRDNEQFF. The sequenced CDR3 bases are TGCGCCAGCATCAAAGGACTAGCGGGAGGGAGGGACAATGAG. The complete variable domain, with remaining parts taken from reference TRBV5-1 and TRBJ2-1, reads KAGVTQTPRYLIKTRGQQVTLSCSPISGHRSVSWYQQTPGQGLQFLFEYFSETQRNKGNFPGRFSGRQFSNSRSEMNVSTLELGDSALYLCASIKGLAGGRDNEQFFGPGTRLTVL.

This clone was observed many times. Read sequence stops 3 residues before the CDR3 end, and the germline J gene provides the missing end. This rearrangement joins TRBV7-2 to TRBJ2-5; D gene ambiguous. CDR1 SGHTA and CDR2 FQGNSA come from the germline V gene. Trimming took 5 bases from V and 5 from J, leaving 12 bases between them. CDR3 length: 13 residues. The sequenced CDR3 bases are TGTGCCAGCAGCCGACTTGTCCGGGAGACC. Protein product: CASSRLVRET. In full, the CDR3 reads CASSRLVRETQYF. Filled out from reference TRBV7-2 and TRBJ2-5, the complete variable domain reads GAGVSQSPSNKVTEKGKDVELRCDPISGHTALYWYRQSLGQGLEFLIYFQGNSAPDKSGLPSDRFSAERTGGSVSTLTIQRTQQEDSAVYLCASSRLVRETQYFGPGTRLLVL.

This clone was detected many times. The CDR3 goes on 3 residues after the read ends, and that part is filled in from the germline J gene. V is TRBV7-3 and J is TRBJ2-1, with TRBD2 matching over 11 bases. This CDR3 comprises 15 residues. The trim removed 4 bases at V and 3 bases at J, leaving 2 bases unmatched. Per the germline V gene, CDR1 is SGHTA and CDR2 is FQGTGA. The CDR3 spells CASSSGTSGYNEQFF. CDR3 bases read: TGTGCCAGCAGCTCGGGGACTAGCGGCTACAATGAG.

This clone was seen at least ten times. The observed sequence ends 3 residues before the CDR3 terminus, with the missing tail filled in from the germline J gene. This chain links TRBV5-1 with TRBJ2-1; a weak D match, TRBD2 (5 bases). Germline V gene data show CDR1 as SGHRS and CDR2 as YFSETQ. V gave up 0 bases and J gave up 4 bases, with 11 bases separating them. The CDR3 has 15 residues. The covered CDR3 bases are TGCGCCAGCAGCTTGGGTGCTAGCAGGTACAATGAG. Translation gives CASSLGASRYNE. The full CDR3 sequence reads CASSLGASRYNEQFF. The whole variable domain, remainder taken from reference TRBV5-1 and TRBJ2-1, is KAGVTQTPRYLIKTRGQQVTLSCSPISGHRSVSWYQQTPGQGLQFLFEYFSETQRNKGNFPGRFSGRQFSNSRSEMNVSTLELGDSALYLCASSLGASRYNEQFFGPGTRLTVL.

This clone was seen a few times. From the germline J gene comes the end of the CDR3, since the read stops 3 residues before it. This chain links TRBV7-9 with TRBJ1-2, with unresolved D. CDR1 is SEHNR and CDR2 is FQNEAQ in the germline V gene (reference sequence). The CDR3 has 12 residues. CDR3 bases read: TGTGCCAGCAGCTTAAAGGCGGGCGAC. As protein: CASSLKAGD. The whole CDR3 protein is CASSLKAGDYTF.

This clone has only a few counts. The read halts 3 residues ahead of the CDR3 end, with the missing end drawn from the germline J gene. This rearrangement joins TRBV7-2 to TRBJ1-2; D perhaps matches TRBD1 (5 bases). The germline V gene encodes CDR1 SGHTA and CDR2 FQGNSA. This CDR3 comprises 13 residues. CDR3 bases read: TGTGCCAGCAGCCCAGGCAGGGAATACGAC. Its protein product is CASSPGREYD. The entire CDR3 sequence reads CASSPGREYDYTF.

This clone has ten or more counts. Sequencing ends 3 residues short of the CDR3 end; the germline J gene provides the rest. The chain employs TRBV6-2 or TRBV6-3 and TRBJ2-7, with 7 bases fitting TRBD1. Trimming removed 5 bases from V and 2 bases from J; junction bases left unmatched: 9. Per the germline V gene, CDR1 is MNHEY and CDR2 is SVGEGT. This CDR3 is built from 15 residues. CDR3 DNA, as far as it was read: TGTGCCAGCAGTCAACAGGGGACGCGGACCTACGAG. Protein sequence: CASSQQGTRTYE. The whole CDR3 sequence reads CASSQQGTRTYEQYF.

This clone was picked up many times. The read finishes 3 residues shy of the CDR3 end, and the germline J gene is used to complete it. V usage is TRBV20-1 and J usage is TRBJ2-1; 11 positions agree with TRBD2. The J segment lost 0 bases and the V segment lost 4 bases, leaving 8 bases of the junction unmatched. CDR1 DFQATT and CDR2 SNEGSKA come from the germline V gene (reference sequence). The CDR3 covers 17 residues. This CDR3 reads CSAIRLAGRSSYNEQFF. The CDR3 bases that were read are TGCAGTGCTATCCGACTAGCGGGAAGGAGCTCCTACAATGAG.

This clone was picked up many times. The CDR3 extends 3 residues past the end of the read, so its final part is completed from the germline J gene. The chain couples TRBV15 to TRBJ1-4; 7 bases match TRBD1. CDR3 length equals 14 residues. Germline CDR1 LNHNV, CDR2 YYDKDF (reference sequence). Trimming removed 5 bases from V and 0 bases from J; junction bases left unmatched: 0. CDR3 in amino acids: CATSQGATNEKLFF. The covered CDR3 bases are TGTGCCACCAGCCAGGGGGCAACTAATGAAAAA.

The sample holds many counts of this clone. The read stops 3 residues short of the end of the CDR3; the missing end is completed from the germline J gene. The rearrangement links TRBV20-1 to TRBJ2-1; 9 bases match TRBD2. Germline loops: CDR1 DFQATT, CDR2 SNEGSKA (reference sequence). This CDR3 is built from 18 residues. With V trimmed by 1 base and J by 0 bases, 10 bases remained unmatched. The sequenced part of the CDR3 DNA is TGCAGTGCTAGAGGGGATTTGGTAGCGGGAGCCTCCTACAATGAG. It encodes CSARGDLVAGASYNE. The CDR3 in its entirety is CSARGDLVAGASYNEQFF.